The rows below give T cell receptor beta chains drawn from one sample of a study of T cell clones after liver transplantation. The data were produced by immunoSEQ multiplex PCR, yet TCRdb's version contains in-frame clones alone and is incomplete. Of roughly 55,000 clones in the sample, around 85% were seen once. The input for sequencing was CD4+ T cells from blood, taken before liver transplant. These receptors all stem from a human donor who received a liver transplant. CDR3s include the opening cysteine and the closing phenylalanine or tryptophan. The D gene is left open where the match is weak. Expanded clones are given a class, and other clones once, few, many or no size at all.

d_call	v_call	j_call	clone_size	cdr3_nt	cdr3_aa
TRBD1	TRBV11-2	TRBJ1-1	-	TGTGCCAGCAGCCCCGGACAGGTCATGAACACTGAAGCTTTCTTT	CASSPGQVMNTEAFF
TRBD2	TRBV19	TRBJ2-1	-	TGTGCCAGTAGTATAGTAGGGACTAGCGGGACCGATGAGCAGTTCTTC	CASSIVGTSGTDEQFF
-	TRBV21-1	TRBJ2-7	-	TGTGCCAGCACCCCGAGTTGCGGGAGGGCCAATGAGCAGTACTTC	CASTPSCGRANEQYF
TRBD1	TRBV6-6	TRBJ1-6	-	TGTGCCAGCAGTTACTCGCAGGGGGGAGGTTCACCCCTCCACTTT	CASSYSQGGGSPLHF
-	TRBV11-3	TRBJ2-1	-	TGTGCCAGCAGCTTAGGTGCTAGTTCCTACAATGAGCAGTTCTTC	CASSLGASSYNEQFF
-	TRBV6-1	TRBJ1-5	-	TGTGCCAGCAGTGTCACGGGGTCCCCAAATTATAGCAATCAGCCCCAGCATTTT	CASSVTGSPNYSNQPQHF
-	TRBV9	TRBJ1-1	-	TGTGCCAGCGGCGCCCAGGGAGCAAACACTGAAGCTTTCTTT	CASGAQGANTEAFF
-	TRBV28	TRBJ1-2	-	TGTGCCGCTAATACAGGTGCCGGCTACACCTTC	CAANTGAGYTF
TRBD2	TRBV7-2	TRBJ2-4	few	TGTGCCAGCAGCCTCAGACTAGCGGGAGATAAAGACATTCAGTACTTC	CASSLRLAGDKDIQYF
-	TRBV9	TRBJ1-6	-	TGTGCCAGCAGCGTAGCATTGGATAATTCACCCCTCCACTTT	CASSVALDNSPLHF
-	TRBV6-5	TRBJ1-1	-	TGTGCCAGCAGCTCCCCCGACTCCGGAGGGACTGAAGCTTTCTTT	CASSSPDSGGTEAFF
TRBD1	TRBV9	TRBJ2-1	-	TGTGCCAGCAGCGGGGGACAGGGTATACTCAATGAGCAGTTCTTC	CASSGGQGILNEQFF
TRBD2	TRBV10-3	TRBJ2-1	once	TGTGCCATCAGTGAGCCGGGACTAGCGGGAGGTAATGAGCAGTTCTTC	CAISEPGLAGGNEQFF
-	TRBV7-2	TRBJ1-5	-	TGTGCCAGCAGCTTAGTTCCGAATAGCAATCAGCCCCAGCATTTT	CASSLVPNSNQPQHF
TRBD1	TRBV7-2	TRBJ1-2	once	TGTGCCAGCAGACCAGAGGACAGGGAGGGCTACACCTTC	CASRPEDREGYTF
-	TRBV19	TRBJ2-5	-	TGTGCCAGTAGTACGCTGGGAGAGACCCAGTACTTC	CASSTLGETQYF
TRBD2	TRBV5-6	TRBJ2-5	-	TGTGCCAGCAGCGAACTAGCGGGGGAAATTGATGAGACCCAGTACTTC	CASSELAGEIDETQYF
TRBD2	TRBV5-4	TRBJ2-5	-	TGTGCCAGCAGCCGACTAGCGGGAGGGCCGGAAGGGGAGACCCAGTACTTC	CASSRLAGGPEGETQYF
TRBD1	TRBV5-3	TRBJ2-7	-	TGTGCCAGAAGCTTTTTACGACAGGGCAGCTCCTACGAGCAGTACTTC	CARSFLRQGSSYEQYF
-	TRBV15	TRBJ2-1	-	TGTGCCACCAGGACTGTTACCTACAATGAGCAGTTCTTC	CATRTVTYNEQFF
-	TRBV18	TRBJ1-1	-	TGTGCCAGCTCACCCCCCGGGACGGCGAAGAACACTGAAGCTTTCTTT	CASSPPGTAKNTEAFF
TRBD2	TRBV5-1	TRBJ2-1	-	TGCGCCAGCAGACGATTACTAGCGGAGTACAATGAGCAGTTCTTC	CASRRLLAEYNEQFF
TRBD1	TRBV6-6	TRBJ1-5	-	TGTGCCAGCAGAAGTTCGACAGGGGGCGGGCAGCCCCAGCATTTT	CASRSSTGGGQPQHF
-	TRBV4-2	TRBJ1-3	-	TGTGCCAGCAGCCAAGTTGAGGCCAGAGAGGGAAACACCATATATTTT	CASSQVEAREGNTIYF
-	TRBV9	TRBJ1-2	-	TGTGCCAGCAGCCTTGGGACCGCCAACTATGGCTACACCTTC	CASSLGTANYGYTF
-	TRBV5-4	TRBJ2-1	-	TGTGCCAGCAGCTGGGGCCGAAGAACAGATTACGGCGAGCAGTTCTTC	CASSWGRRTDYGEQFF
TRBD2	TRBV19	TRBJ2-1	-	TGTGCCAGTAGTATAGCCCAGGCGGACGGGAGGAGGAATGAGCAGTTCTTC	CASSIAQADGRRNEQFF
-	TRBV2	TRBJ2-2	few	TGTGCCAGCAGTGAATTTGGGGGGCGTACCGGGGAGCTGTTTTTT	CASSEFGGRTGELFF
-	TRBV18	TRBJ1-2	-	TGTGCCAGCTCACCTGAACAGGGAGATGGCTACACCTTC	CASSPEQGDGYTF
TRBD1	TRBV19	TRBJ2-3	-	TGTGCCAGTAGTACCAAAGGACAGGGCACAGATACGCAGTATTTT	CASSTKGQGTDTQYF
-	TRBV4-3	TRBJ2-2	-	TGCGCCAGCAGAAATCAGGGGAGCACCGGGGAGCTGTTTTTT	CASRNQGSTGELFF
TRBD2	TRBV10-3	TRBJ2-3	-	TGTGCCATCTCGGGCGGGGGTAGCACAGATACGCAGTATTTT	CAISGGGSTDTQYF
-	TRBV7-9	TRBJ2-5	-	TGTGCCAGCAGCCCGCCGGCCCCCAGGTCGGAAGAGACCCAGTACTTC	CASSPPAPRSEETQYF
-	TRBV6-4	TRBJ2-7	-	TGTGCCAGCAGTGAGGTCAAGGCAGGTCCGTACTTC	CASSEVKAGPYF
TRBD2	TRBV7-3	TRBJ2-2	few	TGTGCCAGCAGCTCCTCTGCCAGCGGGGCCGGGGAGCTGTTTTTT	CASSSSASGAGELFF
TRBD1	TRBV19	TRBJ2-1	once	TGTGCCATCTCACAGGGGAGCGGCTACAATGAGCAGTTCTTC	CAISQGSGYNEQFF
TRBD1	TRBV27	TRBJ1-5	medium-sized	TGTGCCAGCAGTTTATCCTCCGGACAGGGGAGCAATCAGCCCCAGCATTTT	CASSLSSGQGSNQPQHF
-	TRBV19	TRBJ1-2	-	TGTGCCAGTTCTCACCCCCGGCAGGGTGCCTATGGCTACACCTTC	CASSHPRQGAYGYTF
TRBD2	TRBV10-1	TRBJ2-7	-	TGCGCCAGCCCGGGGGGGCGCGACGAGCAGTACTTC	CASPGGRDEQYF
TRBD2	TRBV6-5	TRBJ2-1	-	TGTGCCAGCAGAGGGACTAGCGGGAAGCACAATGAGCAGTTCTTC	CASRGTSGKHNEQFF
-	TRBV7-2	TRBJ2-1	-	TGTGCCAGCAGCGAGGGACCCAACAATGAGCAGTTCTTC	CASSEGPNNEQFF
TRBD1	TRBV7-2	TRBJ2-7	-	TGTGCCAGCAGCGTAAGGACAGGAAGCTCCTACGAGCAGTACTTC	CASSVRTGSSYEQYF
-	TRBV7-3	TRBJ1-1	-	TGTGCCAGCAGCTTAACGGCCTCCGGGGGCACTGAAGCTTTCTTT	CASSLTASGGTEAFF
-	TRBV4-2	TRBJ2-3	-	TGTGCCACCGGTGGGGGTGATAGCACAGATACGCAGTATTTT	CATGGGDSTDTQYF
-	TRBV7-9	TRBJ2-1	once	TGTGCCAGCAGCCCTAAGGATGAGCAGTTCTTC	CASSPKDEQFF
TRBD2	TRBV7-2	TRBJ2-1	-	TGTGCCAGCAGCGCCTCAACTAGCGGGGGGGCCCATGAGCAGTTCTTC	CASSASTSGGAHEQFF
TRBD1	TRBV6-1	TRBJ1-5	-	TGTGCCAGCCGTCGGGACAGGAGGGATCAGCCCCAGCATTTT	CASRRDRRDQPQHF
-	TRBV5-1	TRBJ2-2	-	TGCGCCAGCAGCGAGACATCGCCCTGGGAGCTGTTTTTT	CASSETSPWELFF
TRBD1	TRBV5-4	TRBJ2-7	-	TGTGCCAGCAGCTTTAAGGGACAGGGGGGCTACGAGCAGTACTTC	CASSFKGQGGYEQYF
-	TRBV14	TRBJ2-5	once	TGTGCCAGCAACAGGGGAGGCGAGACCCAGTACTTC	CASNRGGETQYF
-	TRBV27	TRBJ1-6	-	TGTGCCAGCAGTTTTGCCCATGGTAATTCACCCCTCCACTTT	CASSFAHGNSPLHF
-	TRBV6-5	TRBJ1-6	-	TGTGCCAGCAGTTTTACCGGTTCACCCCTCCACTTT	CASSFTGSPLHF
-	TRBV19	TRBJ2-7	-	TGTGCCAGTAGTATAGGCCAGGGAGGCACCTACGAGCAGTACTTC	CASSIGQGGTYEQYF